A selection of T cell receptor beta chains follows, all from one sample in a study of blood T cells in healthy people across ages. TCRdb recomputed calls from the 5' RACE reads with MiXCR, one row per CDR3 protein. The sample lists hundreds of thousands of distinct CDR3 sequences; less than 35% were seen once. The source material was blood. The receptor set was obtained from a woman older than 75 in good health. The CDR3 runs from the conserved cysteine through the conserved F or W. The D gene is left open where the match is weak. Clone size appears in some rows only: once, few, many, or a class for an expanded clone.

D: NA
size: NA
length: 15
V: TRBV7-9
J: TRBJ2-2
CDR3: CASSSYTGWTGELFF
DNA: TGTGCCAGCAGCTCCTATACAGGGTGGACCGGGGAGCTGTTTTTT

D: TRBD2
size: many
length: 19
V: TRBV6-5
J: TRBJ2-1
CDR3: CASSYSIGRAGGPYNEQFF
DNA: TGTGCCAGCAGTTACTCGATAGGAAGAGCGGGGGGGCCCTACAATGAGCAGTTCTTC

D: TRBD2
size: many
length: 12
V: TRBV29-1
J: TRBJ2-3
CDR3: CSVTGGADTQYF
DNA: TGCAGCGTTACTGGGGGGGCAGATACGCAGTATTTT

D: TRBD1
size: NA
length: 15
V: TRBV5-1
J: TRBJ2-7
CDR3: CASSSGQGYPYEQYF
DNA: TGCGCCAGCAGCTCCGGACAGGGGTATCCCTACGAGCAGTACTTC

D: TRBD1
size: many
length: 15
V: TRBV4-3
J: TRBJ1-2
CDR3: CASSQLQGIDYGYTF
DNA: TGCGCCAGCAGCCAACTACAGGGGATTGACTATGGCTACACCTTC

D: TRBD1
size: many
length: 16
V: TRBV7-9
J: TRBJ2-3
CDR3: CASSSITGVRTDTQYF
DNA: TGTGCCAGCAGCTCAATTACAGGGGTTCGCACAGATACGCAGTATTTT

D: TRBD1
size: NA
length: 15
V: TRBV7-2
J: TRBJ1-5
CDR3: CASSTHRQGNQPQHF
DNA: TGTGCCAGCAGCACACACAGACAGGGAAATCAGCCCCAGCATTTT

D: NA
size: many
length: 12
V: TRBV30
J: TRBJ1-5
CDR3: CAWSRVGQPQHF
DNA: TGTGCCTGGAGTCGGGTGGGTCAGCCCCAGCATTTT

D: NA
size: many
length: 16
V: TRBV5-1
J: TRBJ1-3
CDR3: CASSEGLRDSGNTIYF
DNA: TGCGCCAGCAGCGAGGGACTCAGAGACTCTGGAAACACCATATATTTT

D: NA
size: many
length: 16
V: TRBV3-1
J: TRBJ2-1
CDR3: CASSRNGGPSYNEQFF
DNA: TGTGCCAGCAGTAGAAACGGGGGGCCGTCCTACAATGAGCAGTTCTTC

D: TRBD2
size: few
length: 15
V: TRBV11-2
J: TRBJ2-5
CDR3: CASSFSGGVQETQYF
DNA: TGTGCCAGCAGCTTCAGCGGGGGGGTACAAGAGACCCAGTACTTC

D: NA
size: few
length: 18
V: TRBV28
J: TRBJ1-2
CDR3: CASSFRYHYRTGQYGYTF
DNA: TGTGCCAGCAGTTTTAGATATCACTACCGAACAGGGCAATATGGCTACACCTTC

D: TRBD1
size: many
length: 13
V: TRBV12-3/TRBV12-4
J: TRBJ2-7
CDR3: CASSLSQGDEQYF
DNA: TGTGCCAGCAGTTTATCTCAGGGGGACGAGCAGTACTTC

D: NA
size: NA
length: 15
V: TRBV6-5
J: TRBJ1-1
CDR3: CASSPHNTGSTEAFF
DNA: TGTGCCAGCAGTCCCCATAATACAGGGAGCACTGAAGCTTTCTTT

D: NA
size: NA
length: 13
V: TRBV6-5
J: TRBJ1-2
CDR3: CASSYRGKGGYTF
DNA: TGTGCCAGCAGTTACAGGGGTAAAGGTGGCTACACCTTC

D: NA
size: many
length: 13
V: TRBV10-3
J: TRBJ2-5
CDR3: CAISGGGKETQYF
DNA: TGTGCCATCAGTGGTGGGGGGAAAGAGACCCAGTACTTC

D: NA
size: few
length: 20
V: TRBV30
J: TRBJ2-6
CDR3: CAWSKAGTQTRSSGANVLTF
DNA: TGTGCCTGGAGTAAGGCCGGGACGCAAACCCGATCGTCTGGGGCCAACGTCCTGACTTTC

D: TRBD1
size: many
length: 16
V: TRBV29-1
J: TRBJ1-2
CDR3: CSVAGIKGAGNYGYTF
DNA: TGCAGCGTTGCTGGTATTAAGGGGGCTGGTAACTATGGCTACACCTTC

D: NA
size: many
length: 16
V: TRBV5-1
J: TRBJ2-5
CDR3: CASSLEGVRVAETQYF
DNA: TGCGCCAGCAGCTTGGAAGGTGTCAGGGTGGCCGAGACCCAGTACTTC

D: NA
size: many
length: 16
V: TRBV20-1
J: TRBJ2-7
CDR3: CSARNSRTVRSYEQYF
DNA: TGCAGTGCTCGAAATTCAAGGACAGTTCGCTCCTACGAGCAGTACTTC

D: TRBD1
size: many
length: 13
V: TRBV3-1
J: TRBJ2-1
CDR3: CASSQTGNPEQFF
DNA: TGTGCCAGCAGCCAGACAGGGAACCCTGAGCAGTTCTTC

D: TRBD1
size: many
length: 18
V: TRBV29-1
J: TRBJ2-3
CDR3: CSATLRDRGGWSTDTQYF
DNA: TGCAGCGCTACCCTCCGGGACAGGGGGGGATGGAGCACAGATACGCAGTATTTT

D: NA
size: many
length: 16
V: TRBV3-1
J: TRBJ2-7
CDR3: CASSQGTGTGSYEQYF
DNA: TGTGCCAGCAGCCAAGGGACCGGGACTGGCTCCTACGAGCAGTACTTC

D: NA
size: NA
length: 15
V: TRBV6-5
J: TRBJ2-5
CDR3: CASSYSGGYQETQYF
DNA: TGTGCCAGCAGTTACTCGGGCGGCTACCAAGAGACCCAGTACTTC

D: TRBD1
size: NA
length: 20
V: TRBV28
J: TRBJ1-6
CDR3: CASSLIGFHEGQGGNSPLHF
DNA: TGTGCCAGCAGTTTAATAGGGTTTCACGAGGGACAGGGGGGAAATTCACCCCTCCACTTT

D: NA
size: many
length: 16
V: TRBV9
J: TRBJ2-1
CDR3: CASSASSRILYNEQFF
DNA: TGTGCCAGCAGCGCGTCCTCTAGGATACTTTACAATGAGCAGTTCTTC

D: NA
size: many
length: 13
V: TRBV5-1
J: TRBJ2-1
CDR3: CASSLAVGDEQFF
DNA: TGCGCCAGCAGCTTGGCGGTAGGGGATGAGCAGTTCTTC

D: NA
size: NA
length: 15
V: TRBV6-5
J: TRBJ1-6
CDR3: CASSTTRAHNSPLHF
DNA: TGTGCCAGCAGTACAACCCGGGCCCATAATTCACCCCTCCACTTT

D: NA
size: few
length: 15
V: TRBV18
J: TRBJ2-1
CDR3: CASSPPLGDYNEQFF
DNA: TGTGCCAGCTCACCACCCTTGGGAGACTACAATGAGCAGTTCTTC

D: NA
size: many
length: 13
V: TRBV29-1
J: TRBJ1-2
CDR3: CSVDRRGYYGYTF
DNA: TGCAGCGTTGACAGGCGGGGATACTATGGCTACACCTTC

D: NA
size: many
length: 12
V: TRBV12-3/TRBV12-4
J: TRBJ1-5
CDR3: CASSTSRQPQHF
DNA: TGTGCCAGCAGTACTAGCAGGCAGCCCCAGCATTTT

D: TRBD2
size: many
length: 18
V: TRBV7-4
J: TRBJ2-7
CDR3: CASSPGGPSGGAVYEQYF
DNA: TGTGCCAGCAGCCCCGGGGGTCCTAGCGGGGGGGCTGTATACGAGCAGTACTTC

D: NA
size: many
length: 11
V: TRBV3-1
J: TRBJ2-4
CDR3: CASSLSSVQYF
DNA: TGTGCCAGCAGCCTTTCTAGCGTTCAGTACTTC

D: NA
size: many
length: 14
V: TRBV10-3
J: TRBJ2-1
CDR3: CAIKRDSLYNEQFF
DNA: TGTGCCATCAAACGGGATTCTCTATACAATGAGCAGTTCTTC

D: NA
size: many
length: 14
V: TRBV12-3/TRBV12-4
J: TRBJ1-6
CDR3: CASRRQDYNSPLHF
DNA: TGTGCCAGCAGACGACAGGATTACAATTCACCCCTCCACTTT

D: TRBD1
size: many
length: 15
V: TRBV5-6
J: TRBJ1-2
CDR3: CASSSRTGLNYGYTF
DNA: TGTGCCAGCAGCTCCCGGACAGGGCTGAACTATGGCTACACCTTC

D: TRBD1
size: many
length: 18
V: TRBV5-1
J: TRBJ2-5
CDR3: CASSLTLMAGGFQETQYF
DNA: TGCGCCAGCAGCTTGACTCTTATGGCAGGGGGCTTCCAAGAGACCCAGTACTTC

D: NA
size: NA
length: 17
V: TRBV6-5
J: TRBJ1-1
CDR3: CASSYSRFRDGPSEAFF
DNA: TGTGCCAGCAGTTACTCGAGATTCAGGGACGGGCCCTCTGAAGCTTTCTTT

D: NA
size: many
length: 17
V: TRBV6-2/TRBV6-3
J: TRBJ2-1
CDR3: CASSYPGRTGRVDEQFF
DNA: TGTGCCAGCAGTTACCCCGGGCGGACAGGGAGGGTCGATGAGCAGTTCTTC

D: NA
size: many
length: 17
V: TRBV20-1
J: TRBJ2-4
CDR3: CSARDDVQTLAKNIQYF
DNA: TGCAGTGCTAGAGATGATGTCCAGACGCTAGCCAAAAACATTCAGTACTTC

D: NA
size: few
length: 14
V: TRBV5-1
J: TRBJ2-5
CDR3: CASSQGLLRETQYF
DNA: TGCGCCAGCAGCCAGGGACTTCTGAGGGAGACCCAGTACTTC